This is a list of T cell receptor beta chains from one sample in a study of T cell responses to AZD1222 COVID-19 vaccine. The method was immunoSEQ multiplex PCR; TCRdb's version includes in-frame clones alone and lacks a portion of them. Of about 140,000 clones in the sample, around 91% were seen once. Source: peripheral blood, taken on day 0 of AZD1222 vaccination. These receptors all come from an adult in good health. The CDR3 runs from the conserved cysteine through the conserved F or W. Each record gives: V gene, CDR3 length, J gene, CDR3 protein.

v_gene: TRBV4-1; len: 15; j_gene: TRBJ1-2; CDR3aa: CASSHPTGGYYGYTF
v_gene: TRBV10-1; len: 15; j_gene: TRBJ2-1; CDR3aa: CASSDHGDSGNEQFF
v_gene: TRBV19; len: 17; j_gene: TRBJ2-1; CDR3aa: CASTNRGTSGGSNEQFF
v_gene: TRBV11-1; len: 15; j_gene: TRBJ2-1; CDR3aa: CASTKSGRSYNEQFF
v_gene: TRBV21-1; len: 18; j_gene: TRBJ2-3; CDR3aa: CASSKTTRQGGVVCTQYF
v_gene: TRBV10-2; len: 16; j_gene: TRBJ2-7; CDR3aa: CASSVGLAGNSYEQYF
v_gene: TRBV5-5; len: 17; j_gene: TRBJ2-1; CDR3aa: CASSPPLIAAEYNEQFF
v_gene: TRBV7-2; len: 13; j_gene: TRBJ2-1; CDR3aa: CASSLLGYNEQFF
v_gene: TRBV30; len: 14; j_gene: TRBJ1-2; CDR3aa: CAWETGNHNYGYTF
v_gene: TRBV7-9; len: 15; j_gene: TRBJ1-5; CDR3aa: CASSPLRTGEQPQHF
v_gene: TRBV11-2; len: 14; j_gene: TRBJ2-7; CDR3aa: CASSLFQGSYEQYF
v_gene: TRBV5-1; len: 16; j_gene: TRBJ1-6; CDR3aa: CASSLWEGASNSPLHF
v_gene: TRBV27; len: 15; j_gene: TRBJ1-6; CDR3aa: CASSPSGDRESPLHF